A selection of T cell receptor beta chains follows, all from one sample in a study of T cells after yellow fever vaccination. TCRdb ran MiXCR on the 5' RACE reads and lists one entry per CDR3 protein. Counted here are 250,000 to 400,000 distinct CDR3 sequences, 4.1% occurring once; the ten biggest clones make up roughly 24%. Material: PBMCs, obtained 5 days after the yellow fever booster vaccination. The receptors here all came from a young man who received the YFV17D yellow fever vaccine. Each CDR3 is given without its conserved first and last residue. Fields, in order: V gene, J gene, clone size, CDR3 protein. Only some rows state a clone size, as once, few, many or a class for expanded clones.

>TRBV20-1|TRBJ1-2|many
SAPDRDSLSYGYT
>TRBV15|TRBJ1-1|-
ATSLGVIVWAPRMNTEAF
>TRBV5-1|TRBJ1-2|-
ASSSTGGSYGYT
>TRBV20-1|TRBJ2-3|few
SGDTQY
>TRBV19|TRBJ1-5|-
ASSRSGNQPQH
>TRBV4-1|TRBJ2-1|few
ASSPRAGGPNLGQF
>TRBV7-2|TRBJ1-6|many
ASSPRSRGDNSPLH
>TRBV7-2|TRBJ1-3|-
ASSSYGNTIY
>TRBV27|TRBJ1-4|-
ASGADGTNEKLF
>TRBV29-1|TRBJ1-1|few
SVEGTWAGLNTEAF
>TRBV10-3|TRBJ1-5|-
AISRQEGNQPQH
>TRBV5-8|TRBJ1-2|many
ASSLVPPRQGYT
>TRBV4-3|TRBJ2-5|many
ASSPEIGETQY
>TRBV20-1|TRBJ1-2|-
SSLQDYGYT
>TRBV9|TRBJ1-6|many
ASSNDSPLH
>TRBV4-3|TRBJ2-7|many
ASSQGGGTFTYEQY
>TRBV7-2|TRBJ2-1|many
ASSLNGRDREF
>TRBV5-5|TRBJ1-1|-
ASSFTGTLNTEAF
>TRBV27|TRBJ2-2|many
ATGQGNTGELF
>TRBV18|TRBJ1-5|few
ASSLYRSNQPQH
>TRBV5-1|TRBJ1-5|-
ASSSQKVIGNQPQH
>TRBV4-3|TRBJ1-4|few
ASSQDWTVPGKLF
>TRBV6-2/TRBV6-3|TRBJ2-1|many
ASKLSGTYNEQF
>TRBV7-2|TRBJ2-1|few
ASRTTGDSNEQF
>TRBV5-5|TRBJ2-3|-
ASSWPPAGGGTDTQY
>TRBV29-1|TRBJ2-3|-
SVDRVGSADTQY
>TRBV5-4|TRBJ1-6|few
ASSLVGGTKNSPLH
>TRBV5-1|TRBJ2-1|few
ASSLVVPLGNEQF
>TRBV4-3|TRBJ2-1|-
ASSQDPRGTNEQF